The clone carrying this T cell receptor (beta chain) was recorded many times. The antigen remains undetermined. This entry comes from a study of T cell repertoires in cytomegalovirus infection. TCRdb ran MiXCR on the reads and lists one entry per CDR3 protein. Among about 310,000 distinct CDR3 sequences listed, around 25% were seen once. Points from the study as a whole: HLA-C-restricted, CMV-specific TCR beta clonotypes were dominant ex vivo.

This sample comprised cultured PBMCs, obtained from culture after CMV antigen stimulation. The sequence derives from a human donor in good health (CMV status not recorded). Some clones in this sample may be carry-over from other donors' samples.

CDR3 loop: CASSLARFGNTIYF. As DNA, the CDR3 is TGTGCCAGCAGCTTAGCTCGGTTCGGAAACACCATATATTTT. The chain joins TRBV7-2 to TRBJ1-3, with D hard to call. The CDR3 length is 14 residues. Trimming cost V 0 bases and J 4 bases, with 7 bases left between them. Germline V lookup: CDR1 SGHTA, CDR2 FQGNSA.